The 30 T cell receptor beta chains given below trace back to one sample, sequenced in a study of T-cell reconstitution after alpha-beta-depleted transplantation in children. During its preparation, the TCRbeta library received unique molecular identifiers. TCRdb recomputed calls from the PCR reads with MiXCR, one row per CDR3 protein. The data show 600,000 or so distinct CDR3 sequences, 23% seen once. The sample here was PBMCs, mostly from graft donor cells, taken 360 days after TCRalphabeta/CD19-depleted stem cell transplant. These receptors all stem from a boy under three years old who had a stem cell transplant for acute myeloid leukemia, so the T cells may come from the graft donor.

This clonotype showed up many times. V and J are TRBV20-1 and TRBJ2-7; 9 nucleotides match TRBD1. Germline V gives CDR1 DFQATT, CDR2 SNEGSKA (reference sequence). V was pared by 4 bases and J by 5 bases, with 3 bases of the junction left unmatched. The CDR3 has 12 residues. CDR3 in DNA: TGCAGTGCTAACAGGGGGCGAGACGAGCAGTACGTC. Its protein is CSANRGRDEQYV.

The chain carries TRBV5-6 and TRBJ2-3, with D possibly being TRBD1 or TRBD2 (5 bases each). CDR1 is SGHDT and CDR2 is YYEEEE in the germline V gene. The CDR3 has 16 amino acids. V was shortened by 1 base and J by 3 bases, with 15 bases between the two germline ends. The CDR3 protein is CASSLPGPLRTDTQYF. The CDR3 DNA follows: TGTGCCAGCAGCTTGCCGGGGCCGCTCCGAACAGATACGCAGTATTTT.

J is TRBJ2-4 and V is TRBV15, with 11 positions matching TRBD2. V shed 1 base, J shed 4 bases, and the junction held 6 bases outside the gene matches. This CDR3 has 17 amino acids. The germline gives CDR1 LNHNV, CDR2 YYDKDF (reference sequence). The CDR3 protein is CATSRGGLAGGKNIQYF. CDR3 DNA sequence: TGTGCCACCAGCAGAGGTGGGCTAGCGGGGGGAAAAAACATTCAGTACTTC.

This clonotype turned up a few times. V gene TRBV29-1 combines with J gene TRBJ2-3; 10 positions match TRBD2. The CDR3 consists of 16 residues. With 8 bases clipped from V and 0 bases from J, the junction kept 11 bases outside the gene matches. Germline assignment: CDR1 SQVTM and CDR2 ANQGSEA. The DNA of the CDR3 is TGCAGCTCTACACCAATAGCGGGGGGTAGCACAGATACGCAGTATTTT. This gives the protein CSSTPIAGGSTDTQYF.

This clonotype was seen ten or more times. The CDR3 coding sequence is TGTGCCAGCAGCATTACTACCCACACAGATACGCAGTATTTT. Translating gives CASSITTHTDTQYF. The genes are TRBV12-3 or TRBV12-4 and TRBJ2-3; no clear D. Trimming cost V 6 bases and J 2 bases, with 12 bases left between them. This CDR3 is 14 amino acids long.

This clonotype has ten or more counts. The chain is built from TRBV20-1 and TRBJ2-7; TRBD2 matches 7 bases. Germline V CDR1 and CDR2: DFQATT, SNEGSKA (reference sequence). The length of the CDR3 is 15 residues. V lost 1 base, J lost 0 bases, and 6 bases stayed unmatched. Written as DNA, the CDR3 is TGCAGTGCTAGAGGTGTGGCGGGGGACTCCTACGAGCAGTACTTC. It codes for CSARGVAGDSYEQYF.

CDR3 region: CASSLGRQDKNTEAFF. The CDR3 DNA is TGCGCCAGCAGCTTGGGGAGACAGGATAAGAACACTGAAGCTTTCTTT. V usage is TRBV5-1 and J usage is TRBJ1-1, with D possibly TRBD1 on 6 matching bases. The CDR3 is 16 residues long. The V gene lost 0 bases and the J gene lost 1 base, with 13 bases spanning the gap. CDR1 and CDR2 (germline): SGHRS, YFSETQ.

This clonotype was counted at least ten times. This chain uses TRBV4-1 with TRBJ1-1; possibly TRBD1 for D (6 bases). Per germline, CDR1 MGHRA and CDR2 YSYEKL. This CDR3 contains 15 residues. The V end lost 5 bases, the J end lost 1 base, and 14 bases lay between the germline ends. The CDR3 DNA reads TGCGCCAGCAGCTCGCTGGGGGCTGGGAACACTGAAGCTTTCTTT. It is translated as CASSSLGAGNTEAFF.

The count of this clonotype is one. The chain joins TRBV15 to TRBJ1-5, with D possibly matching TRBD1 (5 bases). This CDR3 contains 15 residues. V lost 6 bases and J 0 bases, leaving 12 bases between the germline ends. CDR1 is LNHNV, CDR2 YYDKDF, per germline (reference sequence). In nucleotides, the CDR3 is TGTGCCACCAGTCGACAGCAGTATAGCAATCAGCCCCAGCATTTT. Protein: CATSRQQYSNQPQHF. The variable domain in full, with the rest retrieved from reference TRBV15 and TRBJ1-5, is DAMVIQNPRYQVTQFGKPVTLSCSQTLNHNVMYWYQQKSSQAPKLLFHYYDKDFNNEADTPDNFQSRRPNTSFCFLDIRSPGLGDTAMYLCATSRQQYSNQPQHFGDGTRLSIL.

This clonotype was seen a few times. The chain is built from TRBV4-2 and TRBJ2-3; D call uncertain. This CDR3 contains 14 residues. Germline CDR1 LGHNA, CDR2 YNFKEQ. V was pared by 0 bases and J by 4 bases, with 8 bases between. This CDR3 is CASSQDVGADTQYF. The CDR3 DNA reads as TGTGCCAGCAGCCAAGATGTAGGCGCAGATACGCAGTATTTT.

This clonotype was counted between two and nine times. V gene TRBV6-5 combines with J gene TRBJ2-5; D gene ambiguous. The germline V gene has CDR1 MNHEY and CDR2 SVGAGI. This CDR3 has 14 residues. V lost 1 base and J lost 3, with 9 bases in between. The CDR3 sequence: CASSYLEHKETQYF. In DNA form, the CDR3 reads TGTGCCAGCAGTTACTTGGAGCACAAAGAGACCCAGTACTTC.

This clonotype appeared once. The DNA for the CDR3 is TGTGCCAGCCGCTCCAGGGTTGCCTCCTACGAGCAGTACTTC. Translated: CASRSRVASYEQYF. The chain links TRBV6-1 to TRBJ2-7, with D possibly TRBD1 on 5 matching bases. The CDR3 has 14 residues. From germline, CDR1 is MNHNS and CDR2 SASEGT. Trimming pared 8 bases from V and 0 bases from J, leaving 14 bases between.

V and J are TRBV29-1 and TRBJ1-2; a possible D gene is TRBD1 (6 bases). CDR1 is SQVTM, CDR2 ANQGSEA, per germline. There are 14 residues in the CDR3. V dropped 4 bases and J dropped 8 bases, with 20 bases sitting between them. CDR3 residues: CSVAEGTTLGGYTF. The DNA of the CDR3 is TGCAGCGTTGCGGAAGGGACAACCCTTGGGGGCTACACCTTC.

The chain links TRBV20-1 to TRBJ1-6; D is ambiguous. CDR1 is DFQATT and CDR2 is SNEGSKA in the germline V gene (reference sequence). V was pared by 6 bases and J by 0 bases, with 12 bases between. There are 15 residues in the CDR3. The CDR3 sequence is CSATELSSYNSPLHF. The CDR3 DNA reads as TGCAGTGCAACCGAACTGAGCTCCTATAATTCACCCCTCCACTTT.

The chain joins TRBV12-3 or TRBV12-4 to TRBJ1-1; D gene unclear. The V and J ends lost 3 bases and 4 bases respectively, with 9 bases between them. The CDR3 totals 13 residues. The CDR3 coding sequence is TGTGCCAGCAGTTTTGAGTGGGGCACTGAAGCTTTCTTT. It codes for CASSFEWGTEAFF.

The V gene is TRBV7-2, the J gene TRBJ2-3, with TRBD2 matching 11 bases. Germline V gives CDR1 SGHTA, CDR2 FQGNSA. Trimming took 5 bases from V and 4 from J; bases not matched to a gene: 5. CDR3 size: 15 residues. The CDR3 sequence: CASSMTSGAADTQYF. The CDR3 DNA reads as TGTGCCAGCAGCATGACTAGCGGGGCGGCAGATACGCAGTATTTT.

At least ten counts were recorded for this clonotype. The chain has TRBV3-1 and TRBJ2-3; perhaps D is TRBD1 or TRBD2 (6 bases each). The V end was cut by 1 base, the J end by 5 bases, with 22 bases between. Germline values: CDR1 LGHDT, CDR2 YNNKEL (reference sequence). The CDR3 loop spans 18 amino acids. CDR3 region: CASSQVSVGAGNIDTQYF. As DNA, the CDR3 is TGTGCCAGCAGCCAAGTTTCGGTGGGGGCGGGGAATATAGATACGCAGTATTTT.

Only a few counts were recorded for this clonotype. This chain joins TRBV20-1 and TRBJ2-1; 12 bases align to TRBD2. The junction had 6 bases not matched to a gene; V was cut back by 0 bases and J by 0 bases. CDR1 is DFQATT, CDR2 SNEGSKA, per germline (reference sequence). This CDR3 has 18 amino acids. CDR3 sequence reads: CSARDLTSGGRSYNEQFF. For the CDR3, the DNA is TGCAGTGCTAGAGATCTGACTAGCGGGGGCCGCTCCTACAATGAGCAGTTCTTC.

V usage is TRBV5-1 and J usage is TRBJ2-3; D unresolved. The CDR3 totals 15 residues. Trimming took off 0 bases at V and 5 bases at J, with 13 bases between the two ends. Germline loops: CDR1 SGHRS, CDR2 YFSETQ. The CDR3 bases are TGCGCCAGCAGCTTGGCCGGGCTAGGGCAAGATACGCAGTATTTT. Translated, it gives CASSLAGLGQDTQYF.

In this sample, this clonotype turned up many times. This chain connects TRBV20-1 to TRBJ1-4; TRBD1 matches 12 bases. Germline trimming cut 2 bases from V and 11 bases from J; bases unmatched to any gene: 9. CDR3 length: 15 amino acids. Per the germline V gene, CDR1 is DFQATT and CDR2 is SNEGSKA (reference sequence). The CDR3 sequence: CSARRSGGTGGKLFF. CDR3 DNA: TGCAGTGCTAGACGTTCTGGCGGGACAGGGGGCAAACTGTTTTTT.

This chain connects TRBV4-2 to TRBJ2-6; TRBD1 aligns across 7 bases. CDR3 size: 17 residues. The germline V gene has CDR1 LGHNA and CDR2 YNFKEQ. Germline trimming cut 3 bases from V and 0 bases from J; bases unmatched to any gene: 5. The CDR3 is CASSHGTAFSGANVLTF. The CDR3 coding sequence is TGTGCCAGCAGCCACGGGACAGCCTTCTCTGGGGCCAACGTCCTGACTTTC.

V usage is TRBV7-8 and J usage is TRBJ2-3; D may be TRBD2 (6 bases). The CDR3 sequence is 16 residues long. CDR1 is SGHVS and CDR2 is FQNEAQ in the germline V gene. Trimming stripped 4 bases from V and 6 bases from J, with 20 bases between. The DNA for the CDR3 is TGTGCCAGCAGCTATGTCCTCCTAGCGTCCCAGGATACGCAGTATTTT. This translates into CASSYVLLASQDTQYF.

Comments on this clonotype: The CDR3 ends on some other residue instead of the conserved phenylalanine or tryptophan, so this is likely a read error. The chain uses TRBV5-6 and TRBJ2-1, with D uncertain. The CDR3 is 14 amino acids. The germline gives CDR1 SGHDT, CDR2 YYEEEE. V lost 0 bases and J 5 bases, leaving 9 bases between the germline ends. The CDR3 spells CASSLVGLNNEQFV. CDR3 nucleotide sequence: TGTGCCAGCAGCTTGGTTGGTCTGAACAATGAGCAGTTCGTC.

This clonotype was seen a few times. The chain combines TRBV7-2 with TRBJ2-1; no clear D. The CDR3 sequence is 12 residues long. Germline V gene lookup returns CDR1 SGHTA and CDR2 FQGNSA. The V end lost 4 bases, the J end lost 7 bases, and 8 bases lay between the germline ends. CDR3 sequence (DNA): TGTGCCAGCAGCTCCATGTGGAATGAGCAGTTCTTC. Translating it yields CASSSMWNEQFF.

This chain joins TRBV11-2 and TRBJ2-3; 10 bases are shared with TRBD1. In germline, CDR1 is SGHAT, CDR2 FQNNGV. This CDR3 spans 18 amino acids. Trimming cost V 0 bases and J 1 base; bases outside gene matches: 7. CDR3 loop: CASSLEDPGQGRTDTQYF. Here the CDR3 DNA reads TGTGCCAGCAGCTTAGAGGATCCGGGACAGGGGCGCACAGATACGCAGTATTTT.

The chain combines TRBV12-5 with TRBJ2-7; D is unclear. The CDR3 contains 13 residues. V lost 5 bases and J lost 1, with 9 bases in between. Germline V gene data show CDR1 as LGHNT and CDR2 as FRNRAP. DNA for the CDR3: TGTGCTAGTGGTATTGACACATCCTACGAGCAGTACTTC. As protein: CASGIDTSYEQYF.

This rearrangement joins TRBV18 to TRBJ1-2; the match to TRBD1 covers 7 bases. CDR3 size: 15 residues. V trimming: 2 bases; J trimming: 7 bases; junction bases outside the gene matches: 10. Germline CDR1 and CDR2: KGHSH and LQKENI. CDR3 loop: CASSPVVDRVFGYTF. The CDR3 DNA sequence: TGTGCCAGCTCACCAGTGGTCGACAGGGTCTTTGGCTACACCTTC.

This clonotype was seen a few times. V is TRBV20-1 and J is TRBJ1-3; unclear D gene. This CDR3 is 12 amino acids long. Germline loops: CDR1 DFQATT, CDR2 SNEGSKA (reference sequence). Trimming removed 1 base at V and 3 bases at J, with 4 bases between. Here the CDR3 DNA reads TGCAGTGCTAGAGGTCTTGGAAACACCATATATTTT. Protein: CSARGLGNTIYF.

The chain couples TRBV20-1 to TRBJ1-1; 7 positions agree with TRBD1. CDR1 and CDR2 (germline): DFQATT, SNEGSKA (reference sequence). The CDR3 totals 12 residues. The CDR3 here is CGMGQPNTEAFF. In nucleotides, the CDR3 is TGCGGAATGGGACAGCCGAACACTGAAGCTTTCTTT.

The CDR3 reads CASSRRARYNSPLHF. CDR3 nucleotides: TGTGCCAGCTCTCGGAGGGCTCGCTATAATTCACCCCTCCACTTT. V and J are TRBV21-1 and TRBJ1-6. TRBV21-1 is a known pseudogene. CDR3 size: 15 residues.